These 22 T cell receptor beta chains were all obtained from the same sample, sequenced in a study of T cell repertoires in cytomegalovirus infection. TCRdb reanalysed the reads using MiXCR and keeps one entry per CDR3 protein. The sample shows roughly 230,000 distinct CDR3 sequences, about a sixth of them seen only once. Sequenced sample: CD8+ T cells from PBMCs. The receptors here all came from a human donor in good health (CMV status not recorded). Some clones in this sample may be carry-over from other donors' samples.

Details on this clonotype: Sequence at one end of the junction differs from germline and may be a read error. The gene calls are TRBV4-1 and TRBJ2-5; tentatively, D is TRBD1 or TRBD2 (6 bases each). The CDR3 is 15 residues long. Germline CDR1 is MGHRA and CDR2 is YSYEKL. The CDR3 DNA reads TGCGCCAGCAGCCAAGATAGGGGGGTAGGGGAGATCCAGTACTTC. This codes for CASSQDRGVGEIQYF.

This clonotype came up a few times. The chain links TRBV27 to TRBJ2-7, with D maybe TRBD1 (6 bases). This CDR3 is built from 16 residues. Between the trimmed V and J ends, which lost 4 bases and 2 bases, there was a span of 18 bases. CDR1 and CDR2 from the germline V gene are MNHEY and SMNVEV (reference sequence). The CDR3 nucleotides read TGTGCCAGCAGTTCCTCCGTAGGGACACGAACCTACGAGCAGTACTTC. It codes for CASSSSVGTRTYEQYF.

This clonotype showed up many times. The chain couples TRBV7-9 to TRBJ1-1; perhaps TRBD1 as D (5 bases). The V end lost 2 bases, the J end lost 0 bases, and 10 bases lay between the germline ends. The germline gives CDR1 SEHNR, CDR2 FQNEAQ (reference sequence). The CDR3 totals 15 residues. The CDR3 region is CASSLIQGLNTEAFF. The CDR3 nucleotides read TGTGCCAGCAGCTTAATTCAGGGCCTGAACACTGAAGCTTTCTTT.

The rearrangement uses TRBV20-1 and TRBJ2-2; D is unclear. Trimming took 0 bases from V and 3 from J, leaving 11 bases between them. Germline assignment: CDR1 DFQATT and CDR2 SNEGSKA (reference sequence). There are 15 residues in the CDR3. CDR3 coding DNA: TGCAGTGCTAGAGATCAGGCAGGATACACCGGGGAGCTGTTTTTT. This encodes CSARDQAGYTGELFF.

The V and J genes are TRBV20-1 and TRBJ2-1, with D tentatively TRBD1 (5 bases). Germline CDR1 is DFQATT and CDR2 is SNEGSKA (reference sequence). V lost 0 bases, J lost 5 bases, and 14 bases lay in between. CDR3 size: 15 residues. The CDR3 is CSARDADRINNEQFF. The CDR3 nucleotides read TGCAGTGCTAGAGATGCCGACAGAATAAACAATGAGCAGTTCTTC.

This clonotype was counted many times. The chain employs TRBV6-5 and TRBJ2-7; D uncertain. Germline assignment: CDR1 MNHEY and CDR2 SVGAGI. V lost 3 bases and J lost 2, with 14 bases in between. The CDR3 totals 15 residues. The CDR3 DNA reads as TGTGCCAGCAGTTATGGTGGGTACCTCACCTACGAGCAGTACTTC. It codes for CASSYGGYLTYEQYF.

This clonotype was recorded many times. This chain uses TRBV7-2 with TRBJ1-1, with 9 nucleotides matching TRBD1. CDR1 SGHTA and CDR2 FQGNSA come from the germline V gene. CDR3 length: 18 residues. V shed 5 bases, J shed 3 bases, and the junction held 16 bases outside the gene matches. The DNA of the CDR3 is TGTGCCAGCAGCAACCACAGGGGGCGAGGATTTGGGGACACTGAAGCTTTCTTT. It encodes CASSNHRGRGFGDTEAFF.

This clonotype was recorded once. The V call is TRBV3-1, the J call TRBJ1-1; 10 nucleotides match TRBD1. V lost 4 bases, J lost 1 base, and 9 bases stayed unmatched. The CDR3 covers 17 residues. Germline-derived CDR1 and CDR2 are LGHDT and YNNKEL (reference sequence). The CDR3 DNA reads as TGTGCCAGCAGCCCCCTAGGGACAGGGGACCCGAACACTGAAGCTTTCTTT. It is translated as CASSPLGTGDPNTEAFF.

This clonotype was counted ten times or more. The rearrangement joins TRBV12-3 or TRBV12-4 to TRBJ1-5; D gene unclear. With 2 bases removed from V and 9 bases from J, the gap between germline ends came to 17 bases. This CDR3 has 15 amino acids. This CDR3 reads CASSLFRSLGSPQHF. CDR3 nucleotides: TGTGCCAGCAGTTTATTCAGGTCTCTTGGTTCGCCCCAGCATTTT.

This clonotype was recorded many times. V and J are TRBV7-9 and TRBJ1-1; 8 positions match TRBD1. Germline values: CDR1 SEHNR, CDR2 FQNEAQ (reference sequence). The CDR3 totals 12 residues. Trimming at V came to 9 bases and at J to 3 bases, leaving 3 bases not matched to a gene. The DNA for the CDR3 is TGTGCCAGTTTGGACAGGGACACTGAAGCTTTCTTT. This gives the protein CASLDRDTEAFF. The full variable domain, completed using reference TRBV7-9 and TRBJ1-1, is DTGVSQNPRHKITKRGQNVTFRCDPISEHNRLYWYRQTLGQGPEFLTYFQNEAQLEKSRLLSDRFSAERPKGSFSTLEIQRTEQGDSAMYLCASLDRDTEAFFGQGTRLTVV.

The CDR3: CASSAEALSGNTIYF. In nucleotides, the CDR3 is TGTGCCAGCAGCGCTGAAGCGCTCTCTGGAAACACCATATATTTT. The chain employs TRBV9 and TRBJ1-3; D call uncertain. V was trimmed by 3 bases and J by 0 bases, leaving 10 bases between them. In germline, CDR1 is SGDLS, CDR2 YYNGEE. The CDR3 is 15 residues long.

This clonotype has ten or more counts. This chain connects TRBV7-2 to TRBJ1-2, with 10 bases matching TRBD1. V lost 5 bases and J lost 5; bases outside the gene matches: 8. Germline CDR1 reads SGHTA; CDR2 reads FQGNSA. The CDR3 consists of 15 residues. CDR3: CASSHRQGANYGYTF. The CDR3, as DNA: TGTGCCAGCAGCCACCGACAGGGGGCGAATTATGGCTACACCTTC.

CDR3 in amino acids: CSARDSGDGETQYF. The DNA of the CDR3 is TGCAGTGCTAGAGATTCGGGGGATGGGGAGACCCAGTACTTC. The V gene is TRBV20-1, the J gene TRBJ2-5; a possible D gene is TRBD2 (6 bases). The CDR3 spans 14 residues. V lost 0 bases and J 5 bases, leaving 13 bases between the germline ends. Germline lookup yields CDR1 DFQATT and CDR2 SNEGSKA (reference sequence).

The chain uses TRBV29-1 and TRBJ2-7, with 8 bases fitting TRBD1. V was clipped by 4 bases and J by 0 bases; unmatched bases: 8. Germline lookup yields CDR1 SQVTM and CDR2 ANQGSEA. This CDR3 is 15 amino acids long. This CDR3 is CSVVLGQALSYEQYF. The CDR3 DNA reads TGCAGCGTTGTATTGGGACAGGCCCTCTCCTACGAGCAGTACTTC.

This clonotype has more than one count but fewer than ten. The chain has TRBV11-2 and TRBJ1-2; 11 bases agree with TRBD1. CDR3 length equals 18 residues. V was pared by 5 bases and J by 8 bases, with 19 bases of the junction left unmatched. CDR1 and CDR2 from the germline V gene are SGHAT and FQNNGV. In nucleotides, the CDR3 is TGTGCCAGCAGCCCAGGATTTGGGACAGGGGGAATGACGCGGGGCTACACCTTC. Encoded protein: CASSPGFGTGGMTRGYTF. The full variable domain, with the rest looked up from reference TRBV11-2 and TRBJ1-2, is EAGVAQSPRYKIIEKRQSVAFWCNPISGHATLYWYQQILGQGPKLLIQFQNNGVVDDSQLPKDRFSAERLKGVDSTLKIQPAKLEDSAVYLCASSPGFGTGGMTRGYTFGSGTRLTVV.

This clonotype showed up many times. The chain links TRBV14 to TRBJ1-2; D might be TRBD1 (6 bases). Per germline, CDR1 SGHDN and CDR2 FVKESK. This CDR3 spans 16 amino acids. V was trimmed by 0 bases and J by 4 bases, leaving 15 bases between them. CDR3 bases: TGTGCCAGCAGCCAAGAGGGCGAGGACAGTCTCTATGGCTACACCTTC. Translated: CASSQEGEDSLYGYTF.

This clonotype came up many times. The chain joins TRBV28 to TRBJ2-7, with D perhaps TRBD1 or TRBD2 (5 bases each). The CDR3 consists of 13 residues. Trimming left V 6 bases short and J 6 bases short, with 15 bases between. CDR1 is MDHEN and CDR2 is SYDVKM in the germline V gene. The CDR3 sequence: CASRSGTGGEQYF. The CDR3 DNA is TGTGCCAGCAGGTCCGGGACGGGCGGCGAGCAGTACTTC.

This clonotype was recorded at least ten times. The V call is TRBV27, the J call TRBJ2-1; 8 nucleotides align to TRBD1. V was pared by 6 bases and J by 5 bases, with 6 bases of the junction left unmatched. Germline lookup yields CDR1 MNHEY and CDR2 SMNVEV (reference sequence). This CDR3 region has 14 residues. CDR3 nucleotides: TGTGCCAGCAGACCTACAGGGGGGAACAATGAGCAGTTCTTC. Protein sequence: CASRPTGGNNEQFF.

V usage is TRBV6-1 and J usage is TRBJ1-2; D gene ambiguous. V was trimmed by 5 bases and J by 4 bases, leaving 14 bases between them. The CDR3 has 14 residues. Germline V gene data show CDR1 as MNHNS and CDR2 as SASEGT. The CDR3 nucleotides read TGTGCCAGCAGTCCCCTGAACGGGATCTATGGCTACACCTTC. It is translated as CASSPLNGIYGYTF.

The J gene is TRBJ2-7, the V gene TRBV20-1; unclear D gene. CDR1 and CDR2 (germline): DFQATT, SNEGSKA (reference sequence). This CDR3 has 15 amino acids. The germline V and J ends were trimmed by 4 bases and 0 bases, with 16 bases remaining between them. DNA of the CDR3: TGCAGTGCTACTTTCACCCCTTCCCCCTCCTACGAGCAGTACTTC. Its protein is CSATFTPSPSYEQYF.

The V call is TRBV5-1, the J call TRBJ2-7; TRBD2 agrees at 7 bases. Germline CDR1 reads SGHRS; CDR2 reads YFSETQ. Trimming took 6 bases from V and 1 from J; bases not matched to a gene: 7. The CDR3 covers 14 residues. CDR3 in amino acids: CASNSGGASYEQYF. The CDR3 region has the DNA TGCGCCAGCAACTCGGGGGGTGCGTCCTACGAGCAGTACTTC.

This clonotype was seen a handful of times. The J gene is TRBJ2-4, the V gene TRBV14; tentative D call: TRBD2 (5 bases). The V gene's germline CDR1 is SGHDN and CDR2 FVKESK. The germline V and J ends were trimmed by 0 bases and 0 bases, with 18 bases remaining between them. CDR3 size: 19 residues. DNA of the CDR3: TGTGCCAGCAGCCAAGAAACGGGGTCCCCGAGCCTAGCCAAAAACATTCAGTACTTC. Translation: CASSQETGSPSLAKNIQYF.